This TCR beta chain originates from a study of cytomegalovirus exposure and HLA in healthy donors. Study summary: An early release of data contained roughly 90 million unique TCRs, which came from HLA-typed donors. Study observations and caveats: Some public TCRs appeared in many individuals, while most sequences were rare. Highest at DRB1 and lowest at HLA-C, TCR association rates differed among HLA loci in a later analysis. Reports described diagnosis of cytomegalovirus status by the classifier as highly specific and sensitive.

This PCR relied on a set of 60 Vbeta primers and 13 Jbeta primers. The protocol was immunoSEQ multiplex PCR, while the TCRdb copy is restricted to in-frame clones and leaves out a portion. The sample has about 76,000 clones; 72% are singletons. CDR1 SGHNT and CDR2 YYREEE come from the germline V gene (reference sequence). The CDR3 extends over 14 amino acids. The junction had 5 bases not matched to a gene; V was cut back by 4 bases and J by 5 bases. A note on this clone: The antigen is unknown. The same CDR3 also results from other DNA sequences found in this sample.

The chain couples TRBV5-4 to TRBJ2-5, with 10 bases aligning to TRBD1. The sequenced sample was PBMCs. This sequence originates from a woman aged 40 to 50 in good health and CMV-seropositive. Here the CDR3 reads CASSRQGAGETQYF. The CDR3 DNA follows: TGTGCCAGCAGCCGACAGGGGGCGGGGGAGACCCAGTACTTC.